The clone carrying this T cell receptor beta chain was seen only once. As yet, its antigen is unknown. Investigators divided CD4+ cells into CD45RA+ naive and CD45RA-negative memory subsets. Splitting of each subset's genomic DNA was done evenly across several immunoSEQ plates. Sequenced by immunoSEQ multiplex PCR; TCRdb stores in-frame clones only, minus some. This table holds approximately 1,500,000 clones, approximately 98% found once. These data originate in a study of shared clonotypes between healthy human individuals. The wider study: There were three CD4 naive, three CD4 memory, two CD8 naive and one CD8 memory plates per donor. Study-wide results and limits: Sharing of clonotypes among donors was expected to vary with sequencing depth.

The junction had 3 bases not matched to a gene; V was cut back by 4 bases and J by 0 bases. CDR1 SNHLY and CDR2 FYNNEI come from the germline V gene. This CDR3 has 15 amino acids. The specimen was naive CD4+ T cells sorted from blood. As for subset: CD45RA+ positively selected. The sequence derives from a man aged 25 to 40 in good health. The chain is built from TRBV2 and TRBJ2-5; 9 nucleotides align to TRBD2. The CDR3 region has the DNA TGTGCCAGCAGTGGGGCTAGCGGGAACCAAGAGACCCAGTACTTC. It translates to CASSGASGNQETQYF.